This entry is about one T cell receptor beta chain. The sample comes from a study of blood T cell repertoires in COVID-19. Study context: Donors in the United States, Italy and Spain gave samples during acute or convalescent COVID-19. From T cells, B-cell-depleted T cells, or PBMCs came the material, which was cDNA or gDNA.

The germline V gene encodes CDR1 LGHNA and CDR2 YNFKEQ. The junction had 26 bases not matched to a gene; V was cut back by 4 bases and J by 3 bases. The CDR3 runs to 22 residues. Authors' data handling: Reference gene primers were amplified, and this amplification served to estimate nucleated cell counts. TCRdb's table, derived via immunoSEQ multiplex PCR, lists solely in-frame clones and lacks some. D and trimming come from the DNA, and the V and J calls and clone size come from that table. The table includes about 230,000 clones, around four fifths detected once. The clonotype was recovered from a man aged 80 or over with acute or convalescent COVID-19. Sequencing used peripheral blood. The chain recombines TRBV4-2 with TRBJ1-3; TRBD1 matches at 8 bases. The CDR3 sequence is CASSPFLLTRTGGSLGGNTIYF. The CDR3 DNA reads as TGTGCCAGCAGCCCCTTCCTCCTGACGAGAACAGGGGGTAGTTTAGGTGGAAACACCATATATTTT.